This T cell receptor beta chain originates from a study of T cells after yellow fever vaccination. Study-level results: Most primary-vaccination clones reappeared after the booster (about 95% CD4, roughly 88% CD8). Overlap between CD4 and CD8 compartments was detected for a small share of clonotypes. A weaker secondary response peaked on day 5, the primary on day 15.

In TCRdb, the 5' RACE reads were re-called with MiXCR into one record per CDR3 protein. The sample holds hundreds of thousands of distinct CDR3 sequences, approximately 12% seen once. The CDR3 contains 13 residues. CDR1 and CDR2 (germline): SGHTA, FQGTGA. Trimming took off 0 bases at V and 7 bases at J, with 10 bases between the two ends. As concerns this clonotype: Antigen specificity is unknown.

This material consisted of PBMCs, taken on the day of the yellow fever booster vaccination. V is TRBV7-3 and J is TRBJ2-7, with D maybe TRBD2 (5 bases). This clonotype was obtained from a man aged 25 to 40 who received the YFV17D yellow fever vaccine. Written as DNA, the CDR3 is TGTGCCAGCAGCTTAACGGGAGCGCGAGAGCAGTACTTC. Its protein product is CASSLTGAREQYF.